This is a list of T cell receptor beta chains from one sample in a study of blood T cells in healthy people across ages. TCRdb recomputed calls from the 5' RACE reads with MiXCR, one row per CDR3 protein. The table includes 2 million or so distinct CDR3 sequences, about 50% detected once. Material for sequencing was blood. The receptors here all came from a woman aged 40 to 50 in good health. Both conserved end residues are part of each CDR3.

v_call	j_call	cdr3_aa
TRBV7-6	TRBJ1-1	CASSLGGQGTNTEAFF
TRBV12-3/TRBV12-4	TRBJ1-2	CASSLEGASYTF
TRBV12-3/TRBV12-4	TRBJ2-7	CASTLSGTYNEQYF
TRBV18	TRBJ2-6	CASSPPGSFPGANVLTF
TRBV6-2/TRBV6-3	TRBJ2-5	CASMGLAGNQETQYF
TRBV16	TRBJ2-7	CASSRSGTGSREQYF
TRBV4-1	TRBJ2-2	CASSQREAGELFF
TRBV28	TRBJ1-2	CASSQGGTESYGYTF
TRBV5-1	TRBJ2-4	CASSPDSIENIQYF
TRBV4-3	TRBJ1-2	CASSQTAIPNYGYTF